The next 4 T cell receptor beta chains were all read from a single sample in a study of shared clonotypes between healthy human individuals. Libraries were prepared by immunoSEQ multiplex PCR; TCRdb keeps only in-frame clonotypes and omits some of them. The table includes over 400,000 clones, over 70% detected once. The specimen sequenced was PBMCs. Receptors originate from a woman aged 40-49 years in good health. Some clones in this sample may be carry-over from other donors' samples.

The J gene is TRBJ1-2, the V gene TRBV6-1, with TRBD1 as a possible D gene (6 bases). Germline V gives CDR1 MNHNS, CDR2 SASEGT. V was cut by 1 base and J by 4 bases, with 13 bases left in between. CDR3 size: 15 residues. The CDR3 DNA reads TGTGCCAGCAGTGAAGAAGGCAGGGGAGGCTATGGCTACACCTTC. Translation: CASSEEGRGGYGYTF.

Of note for this clone: This sequence is one base from a far larger clone and is likely a read error. This chain uses TRBV11-3 with TRBJ2-5; 9 bases match TRBD2. The length of the CDR3 is 15 residues. The germline CDR1 and CDR2 sequences are SGHNT and YENEEA. J was trimmed by 5 bases and V by 5 bases; bases with no gene match: 9. This CDR3 is CASSPASGVVETQYF. DNA of the CDR3: TGTGCCAGCAGCCCCGCTAGCGGGGTGGTTGAGACCCAGTACTTC. Full variable domain (missing parts from reference TRBV11-3 and TRBJ2-5): EAGVVQSPRYKIIEKKQPVAFWCNPISGHNTLYWYLQNLGQGPELLIRYENEEAVDDSQLPKDRFSAERLKGVDSTLKIQPAELGDSAVYLCASSPASGVVETQYFGPGTRLLVL.

With regard to this clone: A much larger clone lies one base from this, so it may be a read error. Other DNA sequences within the sample encode an identical CDR3. The chain has TRBV19 and TRBJ2-1; no firm D call. Germline V gives CDR1 LNHDA, CDR2 SQIVND (reference sequence). There are 13 residues in the CDR3. V was cut by 10 bases and J by 7 bases, with 17 bases left in between. In DNA, the CDR3 is TGTGCCACCCGTGGGCGAGGATATAATGAGCAGTTCTTC. It yields the protein CATRGRGYNEQFF.

This clone was counted at least ten times. As DNA, the CDR3 is TGTGCCAGCAGCTTAGACAGGGCCGACACCGGGGAGCTGTTTTTT. This encodes CASSLDRADTGELFF. The chain combines TRBV7-8 with TRBJ2-2; tentative D call: TRBD1 (6 bases). V shed 1 base and J shed 3 bases, with 9 bases lying between them. The germline CDR1 and CDR2 sequences are SGHVS and FQNEAQ. This CDR3 region has 15 residues.